A selection of T cell receptor beta chains follows, all from one sample in a study of chronic HIV infection and antiretroviral therapy. TCRdb re-derived calls from the 5' RACE reads in MiXCR, one entry per CDR3 protein. There are 30,000 or so distinct CDR3 sequences in the sample; over 7% occur only once, and about 2.4% lies in the top ten. The sequencing sample was made of peripheral blood. The receptor set was obtained from an adult who had HIV and had not received antiretroviral therapy, or was an uninfected healthy control (not recorded which). Both conserved end residues are part of each CDR3. A D gene is named only where the DNA matches it firmly. Not all rows give a size; the values are once, few, many and, for expanded clones, a class.

>TRBD1|TRBV10-2|NA|TRBJ1-1
CASRPDRGHHEAFF
TGCGCCAGCAGACCCGACAGGGGTCATCATGAAGCTTTCTTT
>NA|TRBV6-6|few|TRBJ1-4
CASSYPGSHNEKLFF
TGTGCCAGCAGTTACCCTGGATCACATAATGAAAAACTGTTTTTT
>TRBD1|TRBV11-1|many|TRBJ2-3
CASHRDRVTDTQYF
TGTGCCAGCCACCGGGACAGGGTAACAGATACGCAGTATTTT
>NA|TRBV12-3/TRBV12-4|many|TRBJ1-3
CASSFQGPRDTIYF
TGTGCCAGCAGTTTCCAGGGCCCTCGGGACACCATATATTTT
>TRBD2|TRBV18|many|TRBJ2-7
CASSPAPGLAGDYEQYF
TGTGCCAGCTCACCCGCCCCGGGACTAGCGGGGGACTACGAGCAGTACTTC
>TRBD1|TRBV29-1|many|TRBJ1-4
CSVRQGNEKLFF
TGCAGCGTCAGACAGGGAAATGAAAAACTGTTTTTT
>NA|TRBV6-2/TRBV6-3|NA|TRBJ1-5
CASRRDSNQPQHF
TGTGCCAGCCGAAGGGATAGCAATCAGCCCCAGCATTTT
>TRBD1|TRBV6-5|many|TRBJ1-5
CAIILDRGRNQPQHF
TGTGCCATAATCCTGGACAGGGGGCGGAATCAGCCCCAGCATTTT
>TRBD2|TRBV15|NA|TRBJ2-3
CATSRASGTHTDTQYF
TGTGCCACCAGCAGAGCCAGCGGGACCCACACAGATACGCAGTATTTT
>TRBD2|TRBV15|NA|TRBJ2-3
CATSREPGLGSDTQYF
TGTGCCACCAGCAGAGAACCGGGACTAGGCTCAGATACGCAGTATTTT
>NA|TRBV5-1|many|TRBJ2-6
CASTSGSGANVLTF
TGCGCCAGCACAAGCGGCTCTGGGGCCAACGTCCTGACTTTC
>TRBD2|TRBV6-5|many|TRBJ2-1
CASSLAGGTYNEQFF
TGTGCCAGCAGTTTAGCGGGAGGGACCTACAATGAGCAGTTCTTC